This record concerns one T cell receptor (beta chain) sequence. Antigen: not known. The data belong to a study of Graves' ophthalmopathy and Graves' hyperthyroidism. Study-level points and caveats: Both an approximately 68% sensitivity and an approximately 76% specificity characterized the model's predictions of ophthalmopathy progression.

CDR3 regions of TCR beta were amplified from RNA transcripts. First-round RT-PCR with HTBI primers preceded a second-round multiplex PCR. TCRdb fed the multiplex PCR reads into MiXCR, producing one record per CDR3 protein. The table lists over 500,000 distinct CDR3 sequences, 22% of them singletons. The V and J ends lost 4 bases and 4 bases respectively, with 19 bases between them. The CDR3 totals 16 residues. Germline CDR1 MNHEY, CDR2 SMNVEV (reference sequence). The sample taken for sequencing was peripheral blood. The sequence was collected from a woman aged 18-29 years with stable Graves' hyperthyroidism. Some clones in this sample may be carry-over from other donors' samples. The chain joins TRBV27 to TRBJ1-2; the D is unclear. The CDR3, as DNA: TGTGCCAGCAGTTCGCAGATCGTCCCAAACCCCTATGGCTACACCTTC. Amino acid sequence: CASSSQIVPNPYGYTF.